Here is one TCR beta chain with its context. This entry comes from a study of blood T cell repertoires in COVID-19. In the study overall: Samples representing acute and convalescent COVID-19 were sourced from the United States, Italy and Spain. In each case, the material was cDNA or gDNA derived from T cells, B-cell-depleted T cells, or PBMCs.

Original methodology: Estimated nucleated cell counts came from reference gene primer amplification. Clones were sequenced by immunoSEQ multiplex PCR, and TCRdb holds only the in-frame ones, with some missing. V and J calls and clone size are as listed in that table; D and trimming were resolved from the DNA. This sample has under 250,000 clones, with around 90% found just once. The receptor was isolated from a man aged 55 to 69 who had recovered from COVID-19. Sequences were obtained from peripheral blood.

The CDR3 loop is CASSPLLSSYNEQFF. DNA of the CDR3: TGTGCCAGCAGTCCCCTCTTGAGCTCCTACAATGAGCAGTTCTTC. The chain has TRBV27 and TRBJ2-1, with D uncertain. This CDR3 contains 15 residues. Between the trimmed V and J ends, which lost 5 bases and 0 bases, there was a span of 11 bases. Per the germline V gene, CDR1 is MNHEY and CDR2 is SMNVEV (reference sequence).